These 8 T cell receptor beta chains were sequenced from one sample in a study of PD-1 blockade in mismatch repair-deficient tumors. The table came from immunoSEQ multiplex PCR; TCRdb's copy has only in-frame clones and leaves some out. This table holds 55,000 to 85,000 clones, 78% found once. The material sequenced was peripheral blood, taken 2 weeks after starting pembrolizumab. The source is an adult with mismatch repair-deficient cancer.

The V call is TRBV6-5, the J call TRBJ2-7; 7 positions match TRBD2. Trimming took 6 bases from V and 6 from J; bases not matched to a gene: 14. CDR1 MNHEY and CDR2 SVGAGI come from the germline V gene. This CDR3 is built from 15 residues. DNA of the CDR3: TGTGCCAGCAGATCTACGCTCGGACTAGGAGGCGAGCAGTACTTC. It specifies CASRSTLGLGGEQYF.

J is TRBJ2-3 and V is TRBV7-3; a possible D gene is TRBD1 (6 bases). This CDR3 spans 13 amino acids. The germline V and J ends were trimmed by 4 bases and 5 bases, with 10 bases remaining between them. Germline CDR1 is SGHTA and CDR2 is FQGTGA. CDR3 region: CASSSTTGDTQYF. In nucleotides, the CDR3 is TGTGCCAGCAGCTCGACGACAGGAGATACGCAGTATTTT.

V is TRBV29-1 and J is TRBJ1-2; D might be TRBD1 (6 bases). Germline CDR1 is SQVTM and CDR2 is ANQGSEA. V dropped 1 base and J dropped 4 bases, with 7 bases sitting between them. This CDR3 region has 12 residues. The CDR3: CSVEGQAYGYTF. CDR3 nucleotides: TGCAGCGTTGAAGGACAGGCCTATGGCTACACCTTC.

This clone was counted only a few times. The chain couples TRBV7-9 to TRBJ1-2; D remains unclear. The CDR3 loop spans 15 amino acids. V was shortened by 3 bases and J by 4 bases, with 15 bases between the two germline ends. Per the germline V gene, CDR1 is SEHNR and CDR2 is FQNEAQ (reference sequence). The CDR3: CASSLGPISLYGYTF. The CDR3 DNA reads TGTGCCAGCAGCTTGGGCCCAATTTCCCTCTATGGCTACACCTTC.

The chain couples TRBV25-1 to TRBJ2-7; 8 bases match TRBD1. Germline CDR1 MGHDK, CDR2 SYGVNS. The CDR3 is 13 amino acids. The V and J ends lost 6 bases and 3 bases, in that order; junction bases with no gene match: 4. CDR3 amino acids: CASRGQVSYEQYF. The CDR3 DNA reads as TGTGCCAGCAGGGGACAGGTTAGCTACGAGCAGTACTTC.

The rearrangement links TRBV5-4 to TRBJ2-3; D perhaps matches TRBD2 (6 bases). Trimming pared 0 bases from V and 2 bases from J, leaving 13 bases between. The CDR3 covers 16 residues. Germline CDR1 is SGHNT and CDR2 is YYREEE (reference sequence). Written as DNA, the CDR3 is TGTGCCAGCAGCTTGGAAGCGGGCGCGTACACAGATACGCAGTATTTT. Translating gives CASSLEAGAYTDTQYF.

CDR3 bases: TGTGCCAGCAGTCCCGGGACAGGGAAGTACGAGCAGTACTTC. It is translated as CASSPGTGKYEQYF. The gene calls are TRBV27 and TRBJ2-7; TRBD1 matches at 9 bases. Germline lookup yields CDR1 MNHEY and CDR2 SMNVEV (reference sequence). V lost 5 bases, J lost 4 bases, and 6 bases stayed unmatched. The CDR3 covers 14 residues.

V gene TRBV5-4 combines with J gene TRBJ2-7, with TRBD1 matching over 7 bases. This CDR3 region has 14 residues. Germline CDR1 and CDR2: SGHNT and YYREEE (reference sequence). Unmatched junction bases numbered 5, after V lost 4 bases and J lost 1 base. The CDR3 sequence is CASSEGQRSYEQYF. In DNA form, the CDR3 reads TGTGCCAGCAGCGAGGGACAGAGGTCCTACGAGCAGTACTTC. The entire variable domain, with the rest obtained from reference TRBV5-4 and TRBJ2-7, is as follows: ETGVTQSPTHLIKTRGQQVTLRCSSQSGHNTVSWYQQALGQGPQFIFQYYREEENGRGNFPPRFSGLQFPNYSSELNVNALELDDSALYLCASSEGQRSYEQYFGPGTRLTVT.